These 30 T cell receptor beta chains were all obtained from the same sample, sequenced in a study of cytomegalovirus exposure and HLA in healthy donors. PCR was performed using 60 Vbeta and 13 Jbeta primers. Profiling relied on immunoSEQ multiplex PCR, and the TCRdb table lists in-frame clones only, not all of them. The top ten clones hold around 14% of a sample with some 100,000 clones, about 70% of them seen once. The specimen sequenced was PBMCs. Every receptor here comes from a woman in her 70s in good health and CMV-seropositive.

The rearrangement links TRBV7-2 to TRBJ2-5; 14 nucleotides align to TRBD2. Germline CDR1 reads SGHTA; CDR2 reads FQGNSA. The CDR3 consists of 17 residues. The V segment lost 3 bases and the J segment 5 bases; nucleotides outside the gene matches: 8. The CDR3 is CASSFYGTSGGRETQYF. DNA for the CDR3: TGTGCCAGCAGCTTCTATGGGACTAGCGGGGGCCGGGAGACCCAGTACTTC.

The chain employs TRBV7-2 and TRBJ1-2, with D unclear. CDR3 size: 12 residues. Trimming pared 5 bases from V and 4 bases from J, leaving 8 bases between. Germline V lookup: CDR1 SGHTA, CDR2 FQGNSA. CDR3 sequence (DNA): TGTGCCAGCAGCCCCCAATTCTATGGCTACACCTTC. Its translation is CASSPQFYGYTF.

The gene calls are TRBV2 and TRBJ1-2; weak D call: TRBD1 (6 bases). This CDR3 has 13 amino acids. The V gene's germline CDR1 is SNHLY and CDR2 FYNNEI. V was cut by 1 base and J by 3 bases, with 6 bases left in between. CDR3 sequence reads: CASSEGTDYGYTF. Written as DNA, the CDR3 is TGTGCCAGCAGTGAAGGGACAGACTATGGCTACACCTTC.

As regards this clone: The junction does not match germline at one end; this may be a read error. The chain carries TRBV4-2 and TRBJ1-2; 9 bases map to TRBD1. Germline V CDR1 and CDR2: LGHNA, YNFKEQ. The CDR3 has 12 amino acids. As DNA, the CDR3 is TGTGCCAGCAGCCAAGATTACCGGGACAGGGACTTC. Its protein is CASSQDYRDRDF.

CDR3 sequence: CASSFNPDTEAFF. The CDR3 bases are TGTGCCAGCAGTTTTAATCCGGACACTGAAGCTTTCTTT. This chain connects TRBV27 to TRBJ1-1, with no clear D. The CDR3 totals 13 residues. V dropped 3 bases and J dropped 3 bases, with 8 bases sitting between them. Germline CDR1 and CDR2: MNHEY and SMNVEV (reference sequence).

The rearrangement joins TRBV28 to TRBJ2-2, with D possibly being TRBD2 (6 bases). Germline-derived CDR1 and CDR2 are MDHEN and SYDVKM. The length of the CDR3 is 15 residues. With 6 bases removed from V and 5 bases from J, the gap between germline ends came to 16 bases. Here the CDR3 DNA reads TGTGCCAGCAGCCATCGGAGAGGGACTACCGGGGAGCTGTTTTTT. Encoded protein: CASSHRRGTTGELFF.

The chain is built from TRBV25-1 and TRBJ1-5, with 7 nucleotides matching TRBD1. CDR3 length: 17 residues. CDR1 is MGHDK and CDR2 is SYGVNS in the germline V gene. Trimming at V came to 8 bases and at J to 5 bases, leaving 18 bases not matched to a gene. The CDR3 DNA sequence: TGTGCCAGCTGTTCGGGACAGCCGCAAACGATGTATCAGCCCCAGCATTTT. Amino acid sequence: CASCSGQPQTMYQPQHF.

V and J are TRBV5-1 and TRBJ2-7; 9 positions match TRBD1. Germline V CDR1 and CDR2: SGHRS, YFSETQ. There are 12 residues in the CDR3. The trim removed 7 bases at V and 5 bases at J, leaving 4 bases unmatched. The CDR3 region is CASGRTGDEQYF. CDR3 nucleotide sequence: TGCGCCAGCGGCCGGACAGGGGACGAGCAGTACTTC.

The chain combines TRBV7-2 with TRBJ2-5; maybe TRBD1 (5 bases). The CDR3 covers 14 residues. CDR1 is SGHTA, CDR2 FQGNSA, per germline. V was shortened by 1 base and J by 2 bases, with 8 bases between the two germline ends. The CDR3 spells CASSLGTRQETQYF. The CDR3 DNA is TGTGCCAGCAGCTTAGGGACACGACAAGAGACCCAGTACTTC. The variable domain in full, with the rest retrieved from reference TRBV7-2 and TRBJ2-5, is GAGVSQSPSNKVTEKGKDVELRCDPISGHTALYWYRQSLGQGLEFLIYFQGNSAPDKSGLPSDRFSAERTGGSVSTLTIQRTQQEDSAVYLCASSLGTRQETQYFGPGTRLLVL.

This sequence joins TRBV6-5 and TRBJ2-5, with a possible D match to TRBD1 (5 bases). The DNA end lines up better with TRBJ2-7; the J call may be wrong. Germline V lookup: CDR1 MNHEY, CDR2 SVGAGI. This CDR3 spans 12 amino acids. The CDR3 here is CASRRQPYEQYF. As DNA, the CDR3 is TGTGCCAGCAGACGACAGCCCTACGAGCAGTACTTC.

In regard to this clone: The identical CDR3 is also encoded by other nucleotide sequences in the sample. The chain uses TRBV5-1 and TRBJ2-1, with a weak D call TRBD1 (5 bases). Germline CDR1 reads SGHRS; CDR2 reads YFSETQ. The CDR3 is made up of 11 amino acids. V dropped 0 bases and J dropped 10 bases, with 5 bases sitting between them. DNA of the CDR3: TGCGCCAGCAGCTTGGACAGGGAGCAGTTCTTC. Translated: CASSLDREQFF. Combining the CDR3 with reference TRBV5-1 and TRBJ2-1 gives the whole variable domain KAGVTQTPRYLIKTRGQQVTLSCSPISGHRSVSWYQQTPGQGLQFLFEYFSETQRNKGNFPGRFSGRQFSNSRSEMNVSTLELGDSALYLCASSLDREQFFGPGTRLTVL.

CDR3 in amino acids: CASSPAVTSGSGDTQYF. The CDR3 region has the DNA TGTGCCAGCAGCCCAGCCGTAACTAGCGGTTCGGGGGATACGCAGTATTTT. The rearrangement uses TRBV7-2 and TRBJ2-3; TRBD2 agrees at 8 bases. Germline loops: CDR1 SGHTA, CDR2 FQGNSA. Trimming cost V 5 bases and J 6 bases; bases outside gene matches: 16. The length of the CDR3 is 17 residues.

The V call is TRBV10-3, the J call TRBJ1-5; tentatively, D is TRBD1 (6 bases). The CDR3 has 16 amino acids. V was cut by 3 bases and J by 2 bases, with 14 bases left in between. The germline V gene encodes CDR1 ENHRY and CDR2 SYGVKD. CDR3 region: CAISEMGASGNQPQHF. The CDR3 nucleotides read TGTGCCATCAGTGAAATGGGGGCGTCGGGCAATCAGCCCCAGCATTTT.

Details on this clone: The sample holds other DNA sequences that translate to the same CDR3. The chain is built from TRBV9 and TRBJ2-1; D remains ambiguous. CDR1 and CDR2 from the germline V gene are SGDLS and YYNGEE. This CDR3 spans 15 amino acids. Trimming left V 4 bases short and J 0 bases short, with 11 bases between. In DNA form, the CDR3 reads TGTGCCAGCAGCAACCAAGATAGCTCCTACAATGAGCAGTTCTTC. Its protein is CASSNQDSSYNEQFF. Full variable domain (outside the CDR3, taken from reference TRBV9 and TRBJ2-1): DSGVTQTPKHLITATGQRVTLRCSPRSGDLSVYWYQQSLDQGLQFLIQYYNGEERAKGNILERFSAQQFPDLHSELNLSSLELGDSALYFCASSNQDSSYNEQFFGPGTRLTVL.

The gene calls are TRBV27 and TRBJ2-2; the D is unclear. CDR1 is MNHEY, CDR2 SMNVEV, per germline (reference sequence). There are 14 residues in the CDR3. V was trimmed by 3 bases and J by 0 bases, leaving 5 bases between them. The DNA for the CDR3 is TGTGCCAGCAGTTTTCCCTCGAACACCGGGGAGCTGTTTTTT. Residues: CASSFPSNTGELFF.

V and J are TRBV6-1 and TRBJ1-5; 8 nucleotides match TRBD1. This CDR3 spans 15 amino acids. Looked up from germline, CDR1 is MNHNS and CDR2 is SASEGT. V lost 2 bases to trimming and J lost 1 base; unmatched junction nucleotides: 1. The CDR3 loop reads CASSEQGASNQPQHF. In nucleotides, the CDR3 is TGTGCCAGCAGTGAACAGGGGGCAAGCAATCAGCCCCAGCATTTT.

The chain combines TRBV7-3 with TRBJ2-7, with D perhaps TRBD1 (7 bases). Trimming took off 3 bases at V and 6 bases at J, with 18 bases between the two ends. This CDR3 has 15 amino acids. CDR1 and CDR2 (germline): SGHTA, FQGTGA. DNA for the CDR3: TGTGCCAGCAGCTTGGGGGGACAGCCGGGGAGCGAGCAGTACTTC. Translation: CASSLGGQPGSEQYF.

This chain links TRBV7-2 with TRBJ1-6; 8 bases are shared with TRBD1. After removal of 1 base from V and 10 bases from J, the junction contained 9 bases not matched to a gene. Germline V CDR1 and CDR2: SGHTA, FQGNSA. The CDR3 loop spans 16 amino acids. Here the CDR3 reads CASSLERTGLRSPLHF. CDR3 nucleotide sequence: TGTGCCAGCAGCTTAGAGCGGACAGGGCTTAGGTCACCCCTCCACTTT.

CDR3 DNA sequence: TGTGCCAGCTCACCCGGGACAGGGACGTATGGCTACACCTTC. It is translated as CASSPGTGTYGYTF. This sequence joins TRBV18 and TRBJ1-2, with 9 bases fitting TRBD1. Germline CDR1 is KGHSH and CDR2 is LQKENI. The length of the CDR3 is 14 residues. V was clipped by 3 bases and J by 5 bases; unmatched bases: 4.

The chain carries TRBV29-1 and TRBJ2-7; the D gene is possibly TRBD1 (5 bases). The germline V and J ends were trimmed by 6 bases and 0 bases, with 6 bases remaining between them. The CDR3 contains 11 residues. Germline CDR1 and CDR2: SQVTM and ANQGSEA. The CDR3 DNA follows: TGCAGCGTGGACAACTCCTACGAGCAGTACTTC. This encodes CSVDNSYEQYF.

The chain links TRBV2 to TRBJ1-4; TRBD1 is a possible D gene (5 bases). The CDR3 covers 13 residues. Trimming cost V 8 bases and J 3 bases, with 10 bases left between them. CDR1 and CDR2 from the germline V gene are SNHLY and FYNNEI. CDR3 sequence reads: CASRDSPNEKLFF. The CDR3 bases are TGTGCCAGCCGGGACTCTCCTAATGAAAAACTGTTTTTT.

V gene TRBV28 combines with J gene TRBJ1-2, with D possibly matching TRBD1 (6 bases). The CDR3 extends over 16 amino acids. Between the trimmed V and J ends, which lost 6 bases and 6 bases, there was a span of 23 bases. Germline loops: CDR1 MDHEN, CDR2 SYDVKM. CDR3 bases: TGTGCCAGCAGGGGGTGGGACACTTCTAACTATAATGGCTACACCTTC. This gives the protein CASRGWDTSNYNGYTF.

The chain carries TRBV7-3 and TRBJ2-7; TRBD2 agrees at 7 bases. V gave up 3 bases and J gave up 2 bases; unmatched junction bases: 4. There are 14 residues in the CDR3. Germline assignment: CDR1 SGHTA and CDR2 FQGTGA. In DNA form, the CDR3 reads TGTGCCAGCAGCTTCGCGGGGACTACCTACGAGCAGTACTTC. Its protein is CASSFAGTTYEQYF.

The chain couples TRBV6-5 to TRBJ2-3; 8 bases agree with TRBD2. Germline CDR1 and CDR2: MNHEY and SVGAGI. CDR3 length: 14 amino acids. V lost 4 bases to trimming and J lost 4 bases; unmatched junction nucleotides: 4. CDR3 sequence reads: CASSSAGAADTQYF. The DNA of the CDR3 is TGTGCCAGCAGTTCAGCGGGAGCCGCAGATACGCAGTATTTT.

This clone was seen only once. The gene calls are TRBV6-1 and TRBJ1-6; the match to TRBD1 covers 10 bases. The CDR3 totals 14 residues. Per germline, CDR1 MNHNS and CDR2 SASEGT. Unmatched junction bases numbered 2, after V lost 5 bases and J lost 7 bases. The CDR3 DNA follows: TGTGCCAGCAGTTTGGGACAGGGGAATTCACCCCTCCACTTT. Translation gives CASSLGQGNSPLHF.

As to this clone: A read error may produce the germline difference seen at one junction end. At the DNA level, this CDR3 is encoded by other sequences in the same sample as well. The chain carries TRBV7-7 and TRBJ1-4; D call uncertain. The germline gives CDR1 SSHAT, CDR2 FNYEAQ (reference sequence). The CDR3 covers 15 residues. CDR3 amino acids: CASSLAAGSNEKLFF. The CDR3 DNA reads TGTGCTAGCAGCTTAGCGGCAGGAAGTAATGAAAAACTGTTTTTT.

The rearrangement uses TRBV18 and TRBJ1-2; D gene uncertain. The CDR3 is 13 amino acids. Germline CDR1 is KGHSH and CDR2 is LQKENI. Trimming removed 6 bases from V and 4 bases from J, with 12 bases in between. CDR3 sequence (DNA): TGTGCCAGCTCGCCCGATGGGCTCTATGGCTACACCTTC. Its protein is CASSPDGLYGYTF.

CDR3 nucleotide sequence: TGTGCCAGCAGCACTGTAAGGACAGCGGTTCAACTCCTTAACTATGGCTACACCTTC. Translated: CASSTVRTAVQLLNYGYTF. V and J are TRBV21-1 and TRBJ1-2; no check of the table's D call, TRBD1, against the DNA was made. TRBV21-1 is assigned pseudogene status. This CDR3 is 19 amino acids long.

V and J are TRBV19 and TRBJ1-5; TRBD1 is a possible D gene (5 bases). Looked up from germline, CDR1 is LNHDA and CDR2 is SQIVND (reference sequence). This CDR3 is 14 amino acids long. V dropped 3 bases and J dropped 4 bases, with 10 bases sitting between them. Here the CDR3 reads CASSIQGGNQPQHF. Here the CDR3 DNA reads TGTGCCAGTAGTATCCAGGGAGGAAATCAGCCCCAGCATTTT. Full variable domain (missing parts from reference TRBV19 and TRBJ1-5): DGGITQSPKYLFRKEGQNVTLSCEQNLNHDAMYWYRQDPGQGLRLIYYSQIVNDFQKGDIAEGYSVSREKKESFPLTVTSAQKNPTAFYLCASSIQGGNQPQHFGDGTRLSIL.

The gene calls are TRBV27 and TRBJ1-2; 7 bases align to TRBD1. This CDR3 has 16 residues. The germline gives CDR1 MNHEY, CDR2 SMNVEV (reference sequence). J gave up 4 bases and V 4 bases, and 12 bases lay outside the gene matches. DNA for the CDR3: TGTGCCAGCAGTTCCCTCCTTCCAGGGGGGACCTATGGCTACACCTTC. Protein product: CASSSLLPGGTYGYTF.